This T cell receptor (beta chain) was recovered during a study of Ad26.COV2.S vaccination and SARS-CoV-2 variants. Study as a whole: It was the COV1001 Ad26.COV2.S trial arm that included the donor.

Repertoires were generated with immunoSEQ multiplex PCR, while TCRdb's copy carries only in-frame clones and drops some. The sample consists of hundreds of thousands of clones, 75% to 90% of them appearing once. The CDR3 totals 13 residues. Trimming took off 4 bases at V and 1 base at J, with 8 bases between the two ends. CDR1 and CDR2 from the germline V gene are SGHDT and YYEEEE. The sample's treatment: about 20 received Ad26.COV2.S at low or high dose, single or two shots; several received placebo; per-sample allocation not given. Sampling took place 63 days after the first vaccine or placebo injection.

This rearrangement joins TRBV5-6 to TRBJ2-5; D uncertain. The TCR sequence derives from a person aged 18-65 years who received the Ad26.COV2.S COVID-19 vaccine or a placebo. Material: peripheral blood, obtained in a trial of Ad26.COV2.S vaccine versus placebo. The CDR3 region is CASSPRGQETQYF. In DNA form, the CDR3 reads TGTGCCAGCAGCCCCCGCGGCCAAGAGACCCAGTACTTC.